This T cell receptor (beta chain) comes out of a study of regulatory T cells in long-lasting Graves disease. For TCR beta, libraries came from iRepertoire HTBI primers and Arm-PCR of CDR3 regions. Original data processing: The study identified about 60 TRBV and more than 11 TRBJ segments across samples. TCRdb ran MiXCR on the multiplex PCR reads and lists one entry per CDR3 protein. It is TCRdb's table, rather than the study itself, that gives the V and J calls and clone size. Of 350,000 to 450,000 distinct CDR3 sequences in the sample, 15% to 20% were seen once. CDR3 size: 17 residues. CDR1 is SGHAT, CDR2 FQNNGV, per germline. Trimming left V 3 bases short and J 4 bases short, with 19 bases between. Time point of the sample: newly diagnosed GD, antithyroid drugs for less than 3 months. PBMCs were the source of the RNA used for TCR sequencing. Separately, the same data were catalogued under a study of T cells in Graves' hyperthyroidism and ophthalmopathy.

The source was peripheral blood mononuclear cells (PBMCs), collected at new diagnosis, from a patient treated with antithyroid drugs. The rearrangement uses TRBV11-2 and TRBJ1-5, with D unresolved. The clonotype was recovered from a man in his forties with Graves disease. The chain's CDR3 is CASSLEASVYGNQPQHF. The CDR3 DNA is TGTGCCAGCAGCTTGGAAGCATCGGTATATGGGAATCAGCCCCAGCATTTT.